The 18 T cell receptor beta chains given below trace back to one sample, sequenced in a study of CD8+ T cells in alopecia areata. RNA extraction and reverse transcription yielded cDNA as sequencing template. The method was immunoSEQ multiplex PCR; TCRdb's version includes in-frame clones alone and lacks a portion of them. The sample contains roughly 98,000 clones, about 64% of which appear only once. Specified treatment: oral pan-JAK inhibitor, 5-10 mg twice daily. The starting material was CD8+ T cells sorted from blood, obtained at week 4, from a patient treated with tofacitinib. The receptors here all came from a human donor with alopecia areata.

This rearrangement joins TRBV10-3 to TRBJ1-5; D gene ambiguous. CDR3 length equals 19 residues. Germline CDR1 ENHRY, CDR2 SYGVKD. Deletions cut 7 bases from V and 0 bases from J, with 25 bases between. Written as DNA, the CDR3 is TGTGCCATCATTCGAGACTGGGATAGCCCCTATTATAGCAATCAGCCCCAGCATTTT. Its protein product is CAIIRDWDSPYYSNQPQHF.

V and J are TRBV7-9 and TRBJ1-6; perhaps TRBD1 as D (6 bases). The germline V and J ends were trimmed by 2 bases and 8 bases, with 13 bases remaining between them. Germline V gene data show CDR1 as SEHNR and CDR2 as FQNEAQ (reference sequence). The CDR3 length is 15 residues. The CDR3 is CASSLPVGGDSPLHF. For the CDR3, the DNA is TGTGCCAGCAGCTTACCGGTGGGGGGCGATTCACCCCTCCACTTT.

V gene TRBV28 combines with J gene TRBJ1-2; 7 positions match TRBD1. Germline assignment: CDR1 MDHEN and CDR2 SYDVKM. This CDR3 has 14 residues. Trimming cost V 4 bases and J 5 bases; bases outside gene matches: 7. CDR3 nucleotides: TGTGCCAGCAGTTCAGACGGGACAGAATATGGCTACACCTTC. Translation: CASSSDGTEYGYTF.

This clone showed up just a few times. CDR3 nucleotides: TGTGCCAGTAGTATGGGTTTCTGGACAGACAAAGAGACCCAGTACTTC. It is translated as CASSMGFWTDKETQYF. This chain joins TRBV19 and TRBJ2-5, with D maybe TRBD1 (6 bases). This CDR3 is built from 16 residues. CDR1 and CDR2 (germline): LNHDA, SQIVND (reference sequence). V was cut by 3 bases and J by 3 bases, with 17 bases left in between.

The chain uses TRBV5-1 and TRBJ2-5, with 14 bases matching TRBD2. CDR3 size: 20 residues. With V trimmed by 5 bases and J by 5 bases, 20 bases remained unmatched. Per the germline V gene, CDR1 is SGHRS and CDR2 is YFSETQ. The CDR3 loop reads CASRGSGTSGSTARSETQYF. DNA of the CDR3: TGCGCCAGCAGAGGATCCGGGACTAGCGGGAGTACGGCTAGATCGGAGACCCAGTACTTC. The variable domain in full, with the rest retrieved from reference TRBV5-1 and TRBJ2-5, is KAGVTQTPRYLIKTRGQQVTLSCSPISGHRSVSWYQQTPGQGLQFLFEYFSETQRNKGNFPGRFSGRQFSNSRSEMNVSTLELGDSALYLCASRGSGTSGSTARSETQYFGPGTRLLVL.

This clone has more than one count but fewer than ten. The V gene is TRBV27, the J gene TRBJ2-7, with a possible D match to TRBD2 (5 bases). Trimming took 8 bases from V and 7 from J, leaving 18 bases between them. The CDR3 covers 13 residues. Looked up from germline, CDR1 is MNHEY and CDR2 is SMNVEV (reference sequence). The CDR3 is CASQDFPMGEQYF. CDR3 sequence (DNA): TGTGCCAGCCAGGACTTCCCGATGGGTGAGCAGTACTTC.

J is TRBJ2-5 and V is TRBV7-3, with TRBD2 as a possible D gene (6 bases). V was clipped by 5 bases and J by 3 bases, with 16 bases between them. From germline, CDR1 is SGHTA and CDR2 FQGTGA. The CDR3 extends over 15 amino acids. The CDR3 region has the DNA TGTGCCAGCAGCCTATCCGGGACTTCCGAAGAGACCCAGTACTTC. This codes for CASSLSGTSEETQYF.

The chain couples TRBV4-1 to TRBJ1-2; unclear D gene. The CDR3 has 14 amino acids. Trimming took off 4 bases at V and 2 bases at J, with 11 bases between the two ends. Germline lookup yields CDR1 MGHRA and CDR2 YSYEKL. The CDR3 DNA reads TGCGCCAGCAGCCCCTCGGGTCTCAACTATGGCTACACCTTC. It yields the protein CASSPSGLNYGYTF.

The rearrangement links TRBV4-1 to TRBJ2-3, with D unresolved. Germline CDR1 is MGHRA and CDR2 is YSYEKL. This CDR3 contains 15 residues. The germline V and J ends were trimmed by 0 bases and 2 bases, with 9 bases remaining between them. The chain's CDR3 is CASSQEHLNTDTQYF. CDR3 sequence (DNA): TGCGCCAGCAGCCAAGAGCATCTGAACACAGATACGCAGTATTTT.

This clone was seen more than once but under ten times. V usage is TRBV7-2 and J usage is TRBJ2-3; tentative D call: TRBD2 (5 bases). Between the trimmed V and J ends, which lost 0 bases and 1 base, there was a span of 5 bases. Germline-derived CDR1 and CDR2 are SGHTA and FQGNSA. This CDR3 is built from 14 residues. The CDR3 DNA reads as TGTGCCAGCAGCTTAGCGGGAGGCACAGATACGCAGTATTTT. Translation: CASSLAGGTDTQYF.

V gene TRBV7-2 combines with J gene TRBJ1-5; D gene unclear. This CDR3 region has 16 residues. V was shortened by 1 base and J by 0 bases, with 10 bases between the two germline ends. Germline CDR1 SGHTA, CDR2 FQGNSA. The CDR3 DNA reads TGTGCCAGCAGCTTAGAGACGGGCGGTAGCAATCAGCCCCAGCATTTT. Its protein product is CASSLETGGSNQPQHF. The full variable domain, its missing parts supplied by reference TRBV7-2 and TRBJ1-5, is GAGVSQSPSNKVTEKGKDVELRCDPISGHTALYWYRQSLGQGLEFLIYFQGNSAPDKSGLPSDRFSAERTGGSVSTLTIQRTQQEDSAVYLCASSLETGGSNQPQHFGDGTRLSIL.

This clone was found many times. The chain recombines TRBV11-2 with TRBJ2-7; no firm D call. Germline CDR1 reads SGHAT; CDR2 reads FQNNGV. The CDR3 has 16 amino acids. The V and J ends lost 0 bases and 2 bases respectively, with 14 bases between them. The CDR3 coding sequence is TGTGCCAGCAGCTTAGATGGCGGATTTAGAACCTACGAGCAGTACTTC. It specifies CASSLDGGFRTYEQYF. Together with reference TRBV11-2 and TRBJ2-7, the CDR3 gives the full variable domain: EAGVAQSPRYKIIEKRQSVAFWCNPISGHATLYWYQQILGQGPKLLIQFQNNGVVDDSQLPKDRFSAERLKGVDSTLKIQPAKLEDSAVYLCASSLDGGFRTYEQYFGPGTRLTVT.

The CDR3 nucleotides read TGTGCCAGCAGCTGGGGTGGCGATGAGCAGTTCTTC. Translating gives CASSWGGDEQFF. The rearrangement links TRBV28 to TRBJ2-1; D not resolved. The CDR3 sequence is 12 residues long. Germline assignment: CDR1 MDHEN and CDR2 SYDVKM. Trimming pared 6 bases from V and 8 bases from J, leaving 11 bases between.

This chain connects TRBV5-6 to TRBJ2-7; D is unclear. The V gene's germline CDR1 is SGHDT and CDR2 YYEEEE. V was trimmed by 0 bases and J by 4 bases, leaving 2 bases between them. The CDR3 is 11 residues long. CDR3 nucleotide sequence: TGTGCCAGCAGCTTGGGGTACGAGCAGTACTTC. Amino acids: CASSLGYEQYF.

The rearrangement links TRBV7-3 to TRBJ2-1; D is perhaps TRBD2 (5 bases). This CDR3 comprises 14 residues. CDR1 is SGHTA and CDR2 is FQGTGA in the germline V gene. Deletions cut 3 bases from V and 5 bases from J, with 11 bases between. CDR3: CASSLNPGNNEQFF. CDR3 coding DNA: TGTGCCAGCAGCTTGAACCCGGGGAACAATGAGCAGTTCTTC.

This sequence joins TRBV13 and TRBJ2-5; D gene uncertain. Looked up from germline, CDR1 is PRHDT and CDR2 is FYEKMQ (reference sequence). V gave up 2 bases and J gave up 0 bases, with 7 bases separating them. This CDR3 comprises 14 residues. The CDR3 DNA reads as TGTGCCAGCAGCTTAAGGCAGTACCAAGAGACCCAGTACTTC. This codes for CASSLRQYQETQYF.

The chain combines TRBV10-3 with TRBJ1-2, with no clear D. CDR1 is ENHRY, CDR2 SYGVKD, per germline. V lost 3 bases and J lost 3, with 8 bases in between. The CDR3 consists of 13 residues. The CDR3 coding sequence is TGTGCCATCAGTGAAGGCAGCTACTATGGCTACACCTTC. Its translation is CAISEGSYYGYTF.

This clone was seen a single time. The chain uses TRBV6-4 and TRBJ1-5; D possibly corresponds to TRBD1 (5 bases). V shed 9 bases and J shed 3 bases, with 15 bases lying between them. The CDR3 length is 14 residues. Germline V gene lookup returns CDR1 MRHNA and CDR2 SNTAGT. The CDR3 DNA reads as TGTGCCAGTCCGAGGGACGTTTCCAATCAGCCCCAGCATTTT. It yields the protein CASPRDVSNQPQHF.